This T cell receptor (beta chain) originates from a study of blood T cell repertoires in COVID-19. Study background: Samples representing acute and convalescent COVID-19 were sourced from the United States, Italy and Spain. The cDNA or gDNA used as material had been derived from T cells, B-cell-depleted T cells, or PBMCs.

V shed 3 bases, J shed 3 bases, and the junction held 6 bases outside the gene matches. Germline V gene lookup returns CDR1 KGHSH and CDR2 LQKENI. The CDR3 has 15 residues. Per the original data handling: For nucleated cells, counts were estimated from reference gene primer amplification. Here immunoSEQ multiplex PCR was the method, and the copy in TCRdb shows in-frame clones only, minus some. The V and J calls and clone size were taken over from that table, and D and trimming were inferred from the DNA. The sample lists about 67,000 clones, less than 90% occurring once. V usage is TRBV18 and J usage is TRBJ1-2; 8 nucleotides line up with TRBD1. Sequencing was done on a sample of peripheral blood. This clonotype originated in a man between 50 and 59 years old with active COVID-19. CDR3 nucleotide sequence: TGTGCCAGCTCACCCCGGGACAGGCGATACTATGGCTACACCTTC. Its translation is CASSPRDRRYYGYTF.